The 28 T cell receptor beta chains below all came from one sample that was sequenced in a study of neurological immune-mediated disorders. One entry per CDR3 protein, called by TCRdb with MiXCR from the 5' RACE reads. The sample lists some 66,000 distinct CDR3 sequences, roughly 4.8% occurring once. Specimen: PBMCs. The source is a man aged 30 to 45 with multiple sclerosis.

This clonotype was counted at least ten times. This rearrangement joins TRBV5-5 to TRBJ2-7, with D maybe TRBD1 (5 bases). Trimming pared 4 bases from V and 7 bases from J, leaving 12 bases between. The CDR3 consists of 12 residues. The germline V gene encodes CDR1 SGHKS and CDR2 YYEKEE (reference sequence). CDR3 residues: CASSRPGLEQYV. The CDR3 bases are TGTGCCAGCAGCCGGCCAGGGTTGGAGCAGTACGTC.

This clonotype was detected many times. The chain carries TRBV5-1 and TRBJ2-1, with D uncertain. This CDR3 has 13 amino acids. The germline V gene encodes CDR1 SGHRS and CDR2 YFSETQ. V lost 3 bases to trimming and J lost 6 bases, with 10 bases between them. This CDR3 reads CASSSGRRNEQFF. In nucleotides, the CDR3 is TGCGCCAGCAGCTCAGGACGGCGCAATGAGCAGTTCTTC. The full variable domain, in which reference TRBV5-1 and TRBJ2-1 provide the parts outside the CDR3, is KAGVTQTPRYLIKTRGQQVTLSCSPISGHRSVSWYQQTPGQGLQFLFEYFSETQRNKGNFPGRFSGRQFSNSRSEMNVSTLELGDSALYLCASSSGRRNEQFFGPGTRLTVL.

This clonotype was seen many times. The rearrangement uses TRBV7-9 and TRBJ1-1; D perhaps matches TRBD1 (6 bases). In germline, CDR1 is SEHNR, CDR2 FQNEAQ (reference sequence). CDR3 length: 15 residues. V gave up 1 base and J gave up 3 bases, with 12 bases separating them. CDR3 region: CASSLGGGAYTEAFF. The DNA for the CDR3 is TGTGCCAGCAGCTTAGGGGGGGGCGCTTACACTGAAGCTTTCTTT.

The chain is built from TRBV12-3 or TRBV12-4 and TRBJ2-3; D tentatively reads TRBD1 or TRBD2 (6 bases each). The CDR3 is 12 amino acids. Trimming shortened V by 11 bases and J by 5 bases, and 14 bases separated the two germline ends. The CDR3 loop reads CAWGKGGDTQYF. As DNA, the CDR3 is TGTGCCTGGGGGAAGGGGGGAGATACGCAGTATTTT.

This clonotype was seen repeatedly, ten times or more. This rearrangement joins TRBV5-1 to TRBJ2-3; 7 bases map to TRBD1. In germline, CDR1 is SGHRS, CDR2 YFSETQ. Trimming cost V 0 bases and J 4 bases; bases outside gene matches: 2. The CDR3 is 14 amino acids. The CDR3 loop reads CASSLGQGADTQYF. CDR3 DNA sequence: TGCGCCAGCAGCTTGGGACAGGGTGCAGATACGCAGTATTTT. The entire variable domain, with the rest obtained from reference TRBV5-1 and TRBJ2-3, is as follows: KAGVTQTPRYLIKTRGQQVTLSCSPISGHRSVSWYQQTPGQGLQFLFEYFSETQRNKGNFPGRFSGRQFSNSRSEMNVSTLELGDSALYLCASSLGQGADTQYFGPGTRLTVL.

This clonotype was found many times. The CDR3 is CASSPTGRGTEAFF. DNA for the CDR3: TGTGCCAGCAGCCCGACAGGACGGGGCACTGAAGCTTTCTTT. This chain connects TRBV7-9 to TRBJ1-1, with a possible D match to TRBD1 (6 bases). The CDR3 totals 14 residues. Deletions cut 5 bases from V and 4 bases from J, with 14 bases between. Germline CDR1 reads SEHNR; CDR2 reads FQNEAQ (reference sequence). The full variable domain, in which reference TRBV7-9 and TRBJ1-1 provide the parts outside the CDR3, is DTGVSQNPRHKITKRGQNVTFRCDPISEHNRLYWYRQTLGQGPEFLTYFQNEAQLEKSRLLSDRFSAERPKGSFSTLEIQRTEQGDSAMYLCASSPTGRGTEAFFGQGTRLTVV.

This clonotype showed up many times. The CDR3 DNA reads as TGTGCTAGTGGTTCCCCGACAGGGGTCTCTACCAGCTCCTACAATGAGCAGTTCTTC. It translates to CASGSPTGVSTSSYNEQFF. V usage is TRBV12-5 and J usage is TRBJ2-1; TRBD1 matches 8 bases. The CDR3 contains 19 residues. In germline, CDR1 is LGHNT, CDR2 FRNRAP. Trimming removed 4 bases from V and 0 bases from J; junction bases left unmatched: 14.

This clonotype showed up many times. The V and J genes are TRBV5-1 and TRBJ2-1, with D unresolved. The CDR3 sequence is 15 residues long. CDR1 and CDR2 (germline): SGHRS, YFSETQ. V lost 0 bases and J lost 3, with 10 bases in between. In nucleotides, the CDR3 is TGCGCCAGCAGCTTGGCCATAGGGAACTACAATGAGCAGTTCTTC. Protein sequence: CASSLAIGNYNEQFF.

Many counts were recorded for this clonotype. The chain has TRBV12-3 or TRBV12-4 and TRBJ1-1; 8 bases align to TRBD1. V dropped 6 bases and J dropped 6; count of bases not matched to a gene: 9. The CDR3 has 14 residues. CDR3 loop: CASSRDRSGAEAFF. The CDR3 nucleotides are TGTGCCAGCAGCCGGGACAGGAGCGGCGCTGAAGCTTTCTTT.

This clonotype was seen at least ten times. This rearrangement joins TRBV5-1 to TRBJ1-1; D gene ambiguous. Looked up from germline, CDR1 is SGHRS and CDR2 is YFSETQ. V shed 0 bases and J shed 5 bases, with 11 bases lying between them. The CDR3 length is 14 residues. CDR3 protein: CASSLEARGTEAFF. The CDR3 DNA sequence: TGCGCCAGCAGCTTGGAGGCTCGGGGTACTGAAGCTTTCTTT.

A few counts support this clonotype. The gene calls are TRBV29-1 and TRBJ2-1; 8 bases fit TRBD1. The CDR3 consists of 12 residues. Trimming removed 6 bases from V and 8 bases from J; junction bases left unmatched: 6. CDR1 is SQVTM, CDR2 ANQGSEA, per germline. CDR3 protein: CSVGQGGDEQFF. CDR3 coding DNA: TGCAGCGTCGGACAGGGAGGTGATGAGCAGTTCTTC.

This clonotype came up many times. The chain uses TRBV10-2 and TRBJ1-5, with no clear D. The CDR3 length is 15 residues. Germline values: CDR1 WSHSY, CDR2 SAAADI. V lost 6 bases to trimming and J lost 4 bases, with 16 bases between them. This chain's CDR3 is CASRRGGRWNQPQHF. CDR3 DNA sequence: TGCGCCAGCAGGCGGGGAGGGAGGTGGAATCAGCCCCAGCATTTT.

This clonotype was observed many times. CDR3 region: CASSPSGGSNYGYTF. In DNA form, the CDR3 reads TGTGCCAGCAGCCCAAGCGGGGGGTCTAACTATGGCTACACCTTC. V gene TRBV6-5 combines with J gene TRBJ1-2, with D perhaps matching TRBD1 (5 bases). V was trimmed by 6 bases and J by 0 bases, leaving 14 bases between them. Germline CDR1 is MNHEY and CDR2 is SVGAGI. This CDR3 region has 15 residues.

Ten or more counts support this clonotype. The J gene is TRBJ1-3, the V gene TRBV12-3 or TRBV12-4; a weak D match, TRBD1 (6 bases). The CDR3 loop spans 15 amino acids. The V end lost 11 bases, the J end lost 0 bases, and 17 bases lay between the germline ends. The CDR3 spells CAGPQGWVSGNTIYF. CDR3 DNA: TGTGCCGGCCCACAGGGATGGGTCTCTGGAAACACCATATATTTT.

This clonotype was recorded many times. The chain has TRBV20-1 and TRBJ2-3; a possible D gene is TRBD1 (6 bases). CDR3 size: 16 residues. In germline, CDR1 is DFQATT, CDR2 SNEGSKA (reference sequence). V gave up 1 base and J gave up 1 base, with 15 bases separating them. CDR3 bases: TGCAGTGCTAGAGTTCCACAGGGTCAGGGCACAGATACGCAGTATTTT. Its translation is CSARVPQGQGTDTQYF.

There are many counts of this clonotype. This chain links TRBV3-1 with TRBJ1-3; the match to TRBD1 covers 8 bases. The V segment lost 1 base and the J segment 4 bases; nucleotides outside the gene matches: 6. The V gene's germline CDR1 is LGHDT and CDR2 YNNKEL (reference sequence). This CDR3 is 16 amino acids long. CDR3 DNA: TGTGCCAGCAGCCAAGGAGGGACAGGTACCGGAAACACCATATATTTT. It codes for CASSQGGTGTGNTIYF.

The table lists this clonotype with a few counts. CDR3 nucleotide sequence: TGCGCCAGCAGCTTGGCCGCGGGGGACTATGGCTACACCTTC. Translation: CASSLAAGDYGYTF. This sequence joins TRBV5-1 and TRBJ1-2; D is possibly TRBD1 (5 bases). Trimming pared 0 bases from V and 3 bases from J, leaving 9 bases between. The germline V gene encodes CDR1 SGHRS and CDR2 YFSETQ. The CDR3 sequence is 14 residues long.

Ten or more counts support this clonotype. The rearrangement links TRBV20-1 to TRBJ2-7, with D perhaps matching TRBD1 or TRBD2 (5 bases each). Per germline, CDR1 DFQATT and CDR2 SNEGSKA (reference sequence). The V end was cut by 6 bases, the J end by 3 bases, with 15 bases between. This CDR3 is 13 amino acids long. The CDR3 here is CSAERGLSYEQYF. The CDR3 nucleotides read TGCAGTGCGGAGAGGGGATTAAGCTACGAGCAGTACTTC.

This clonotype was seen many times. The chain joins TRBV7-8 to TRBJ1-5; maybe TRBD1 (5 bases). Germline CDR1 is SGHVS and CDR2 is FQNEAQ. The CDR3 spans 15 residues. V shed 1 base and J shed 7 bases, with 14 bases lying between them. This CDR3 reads CASSLVAGGRQPQHF. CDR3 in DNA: TGTGCCAGCAGCTTAGTTGCGGGGGGACGGCAGCCCCAGCATTTT.

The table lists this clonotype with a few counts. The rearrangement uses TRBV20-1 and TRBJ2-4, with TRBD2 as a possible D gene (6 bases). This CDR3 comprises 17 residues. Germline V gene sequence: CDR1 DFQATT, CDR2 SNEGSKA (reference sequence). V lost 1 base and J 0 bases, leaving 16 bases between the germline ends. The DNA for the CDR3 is TGCAGTGCTAGAGGCGGGACTGCTAAAGTAGCCAAAAACATTCAGTACTTC. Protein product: CSARGGTAKVAKNIQYF.

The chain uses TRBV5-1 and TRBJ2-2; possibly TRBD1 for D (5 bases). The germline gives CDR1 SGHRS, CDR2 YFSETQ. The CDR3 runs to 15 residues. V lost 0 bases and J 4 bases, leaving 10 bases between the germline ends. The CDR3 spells CASSLEAGRTGELFF. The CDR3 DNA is TGCGCCAGCAGCTTGGAGGCAGGGCGCACCGGGGAGCTGTTTTTT.

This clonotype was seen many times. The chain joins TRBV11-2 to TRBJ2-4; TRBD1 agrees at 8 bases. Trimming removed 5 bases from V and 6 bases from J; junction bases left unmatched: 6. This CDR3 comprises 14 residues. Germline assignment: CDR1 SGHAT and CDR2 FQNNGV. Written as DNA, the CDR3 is TGTGCCAGCAGCGGAGGACAGGGCGGAAACATTCAGTACTTC. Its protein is CASSGGQGGNIQYF.

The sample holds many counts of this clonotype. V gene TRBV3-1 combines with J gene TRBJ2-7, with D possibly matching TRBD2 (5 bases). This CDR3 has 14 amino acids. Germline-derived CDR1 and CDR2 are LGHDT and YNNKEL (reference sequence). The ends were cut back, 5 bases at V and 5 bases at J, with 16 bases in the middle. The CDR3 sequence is CASSAELAGDEQYV. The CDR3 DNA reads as TGTGCCAGCAGCGCCGAATTGGCGGGCGACGAGCAGTACGTC.

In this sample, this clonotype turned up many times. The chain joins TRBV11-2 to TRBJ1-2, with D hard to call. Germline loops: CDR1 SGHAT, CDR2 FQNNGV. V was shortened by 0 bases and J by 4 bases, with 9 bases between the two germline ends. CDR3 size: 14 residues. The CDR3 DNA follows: TGTGCCAGCAGCTTAGAGCGTCAGACCTATGGCTACACCTTC. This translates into CASSLERQTYGYTF.

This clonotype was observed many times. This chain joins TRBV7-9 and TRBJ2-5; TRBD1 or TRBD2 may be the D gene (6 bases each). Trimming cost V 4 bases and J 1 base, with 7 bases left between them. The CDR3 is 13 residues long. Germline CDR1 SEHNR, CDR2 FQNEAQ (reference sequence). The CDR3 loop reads CASSWGAQETQYF. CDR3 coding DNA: TGTGCCAGCAGCTGGGGGGCCCAAGAGACCCAGTACTTC.

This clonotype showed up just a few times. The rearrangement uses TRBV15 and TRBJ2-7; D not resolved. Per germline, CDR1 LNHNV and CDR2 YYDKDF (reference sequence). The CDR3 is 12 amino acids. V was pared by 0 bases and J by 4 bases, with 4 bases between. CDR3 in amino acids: CATSRDSYEQYF. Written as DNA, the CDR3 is TGTGCCACCAGCAGAGATAGTTACGAGCAGTACTTC.

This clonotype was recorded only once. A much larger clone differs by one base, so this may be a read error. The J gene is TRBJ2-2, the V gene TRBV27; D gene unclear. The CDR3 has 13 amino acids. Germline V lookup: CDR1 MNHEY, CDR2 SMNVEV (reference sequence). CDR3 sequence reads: CASGQASTVELFF. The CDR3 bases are TGTGCCAGCGGGCAGGCGAGCACCGTGGAGCTGTTTTTT.

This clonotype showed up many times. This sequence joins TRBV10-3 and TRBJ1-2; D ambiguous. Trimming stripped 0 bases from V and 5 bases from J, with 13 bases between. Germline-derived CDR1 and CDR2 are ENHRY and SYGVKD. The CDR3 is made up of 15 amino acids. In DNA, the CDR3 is TGTGCCATCAGTGAGTCGGTCAAGGGCGAATATGGCTACACCTTC. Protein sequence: CAISESVKGEYGYTF.